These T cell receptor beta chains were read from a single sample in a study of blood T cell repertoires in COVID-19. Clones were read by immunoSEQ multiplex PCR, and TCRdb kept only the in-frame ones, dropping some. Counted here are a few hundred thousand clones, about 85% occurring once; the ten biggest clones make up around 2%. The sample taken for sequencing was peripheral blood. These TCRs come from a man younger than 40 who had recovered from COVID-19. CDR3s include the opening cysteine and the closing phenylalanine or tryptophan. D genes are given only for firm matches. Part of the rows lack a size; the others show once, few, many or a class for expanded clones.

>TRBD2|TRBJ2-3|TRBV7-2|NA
CASSSESGGATDTQYF
TGTGCCAGCAGCTCGGAAAGCGGGGGGGCCACAGATACGCAGTATTTT
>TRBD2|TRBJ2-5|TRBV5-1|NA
CASSLGGGGLETQYF
TGCGCCAGCAGCTTGGGAGGCGGGGGGCTCGAGACCCAGTACTTC
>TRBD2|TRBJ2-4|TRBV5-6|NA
CASSSNMGLKNIQYF
TGTGCCAGCAGCTCAAACATGGGACTAAAAAACATTCAGTACTTC
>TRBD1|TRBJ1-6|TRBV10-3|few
CAISVRDRDSPLHF
TGTGCCATCAGTGTCCGGGACAGGGACTCACCCCTCCACTTT
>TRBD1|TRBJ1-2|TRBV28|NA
CASGRQGAYGYTF
TGTGCCAGCGGACGACAGGGGGCATACGGCTACACCTTC
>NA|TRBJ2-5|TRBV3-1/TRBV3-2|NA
CASSQGQAGFIETQYF
TGTGCCAGCAGCCAAGGCCAGGCAGGGTTTATTGAGACCCAGTACTTC
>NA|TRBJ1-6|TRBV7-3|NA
CADPDSGLNSPLHF
TGTGCCGACCCGGACAGCGGCCTTAATTCACCCCTCCACTTT
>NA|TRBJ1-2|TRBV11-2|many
CASGQIRGANYGYTF
TGTGCCAGCGGCCAAATTCGGGGAGCTAACTATGGCTACACCTTC
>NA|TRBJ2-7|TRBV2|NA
CASRSRDTSYEQYF
TGTGCCAGCAGATCCCGGGACACCTCCTACGAGCAGTACTTC
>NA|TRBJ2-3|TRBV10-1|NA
CASSSQGPTDTQYF
TGCGCCAGCAGTTCACAGGGCCCCACAGATACGCAGTATTTT
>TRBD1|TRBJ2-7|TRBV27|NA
CASSLSTGARQYEQYF
TGTGCCAGCAGTTTATCGACAGGGGCCCGTCAGTACGAGCAGTACTTC
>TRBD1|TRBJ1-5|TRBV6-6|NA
CASSYSGDRNQPQHF
TGTGCCAGCAGTTACTCGGGGGACAGAAATCAGCCCCAGCATTTT
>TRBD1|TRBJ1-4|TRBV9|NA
CASSVDEGAANEKLFF
TGTGCCAGCAGCGTAGATGAGGGGGCGGCTAATGAAAAACTGTTTTTT
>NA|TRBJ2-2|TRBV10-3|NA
CAISESPAGGAGELFF
TGTGCCATCAGTGAGTCGCCAGCGGGTGGCGCCGGGGAGCTGTTTTTT